A single sample gave rise to the 28 T cell receptor beta chains below, sequenced in a study of OX40 agonist ivuxolimab in advanced cancers. Profiling relied on immunoSEQ multiplex PCR, and the TCRdb table lists in-frame clones only, not all of them. The sample yields 30,000 to 40,000 clones, more than 60% seen once. The sample consisted of CD4+ or CD8+ T cells sorted from blood, taken in a trial of the OX40 agonist ivuxolimab. The receptors come from an adult with an advanced solid tumor such as melanoma, head and neck, liver or kidney cancer.

This chain links TRBV5-4 with TRBJ1-1, with D uncertain. The CDR3 extends over 13 amino acids. Trimming pared 1 base from V and 0 bases from J, leaving 4 bases between. Germline V gives CDR1 SGHNT, CDR2 YYREEE (reference sequence). The CDR3 loop reads CASSLTVNTEAFF. DNA of the CDR3: TGTGCCAGCAGCTTGACAGTGAACACTGAAGCTTTCTTT.

This chain connects TRBV4-2 to TRBJ2-1; 13 nucleotides agree with TRBD2. Trimming cost V 3 bases and J 6 bases; bases outside gene matches: 5. This CDR3 comprises 16 residues. In germline, CDR1 is LGHNA, CDR2 YNFKEQ. Here the CDR3 DNA reads TGTGCCAGCAGCCAGGGACTAGCGGGACGGATCAATGAGCAGTTCTTC. Encoded protein: CASSQGLAGRINEQFF.

This clone was observed a single time. The V call is TRBV2, the J call TRBJ2-2; perhaps D is TRBD1 or TRBD2 (5 bases each). CDR3 size: 16 residues. Germline CDR1 SNHLY, CDR2 FYNNEI. V shed 5 bases and J shed 0 bases, with 13 bases lying between them. The CDR3 DNA is TGTGCCAGCAGTTCGACCGGGACCGCGAACACCGGGGAGCTGTTTTTT. Protein: CASSSTGTANTGELFF.

J is TRBJ2-3 and V is TRBV6-1; possibly TRBD2 for D (5 bases). V lost 7 bases and J lost 6, with 17 bases in between. Germline values: CDR1 MNHNS, CDR2 SASEGT. CDR3 length: 14 residues. The CDR3 nucleotides read TGTGCCAGCACCCAACCGGGATTGGCGGATACGCAGTATTTT. It specifies CASTQPGLADTQYF.

The chain employs TRBV11-2 and TRBJ2-5; D possibly uses TRBD1 or TRBD2 (6 bases each). CDR3 length equals 17 residues. V was pared by 5 bases and J by 5 bases, with 24 bases between. The germline gives CDR1 SGHAT, CDR2 FQNNGV. The CDR3 is CASSPPRGLPDGETQYF. The CDR3 DNA follows: TGTGCCAGCAGCCCCCCCAGGGGACTGCCCGACGGGGAGACCCAGTACTTC.

This chain joins TRBV15 and TRBJ2-7; D call uncertain. CDR3 length equals 13 residues. V lost 1 base to trimming and J lost 1 base, with 5 bases between them. Germline loops: CDR1 LNHNV, CDR2 YYDKDF (reference sequence). CDR3 amino acids: CATSRGGSYEQYF. The CDR3 DNA follows: TGTGCCACCAGCAGAGGGGGTTCCTACGAGCAGTACTTC.

This sequence joins TRBV28 and TRBJ1-5, with D perhaps matching TRBD1 (5 bases). In germline, CDR1 is MDHEN, CDR2 SYDVKM. The V gene lost 10 bases and the J gene lost 6 bases, with 22 bases spanning the gap. CDR3 length: 15 amino acids. CDR3 DNA: TGTGCCACACTTCCCCCCGGGGGAGGGAGTCAGCCCCAGCATTTT. Translated: CATLPPGGGSQPQHF.

The chain employs TRBV7-8 and TRBJ1-1, with unresolved D. The CDR3 sequence is 16 residues long. CDR1 and CDR2 (germline): SGHVS, FQNEAQ. With 0 bases removed from V and 4 bases from J, the gap between germline ends came to 15 bases. DNA of the CDR3: TGTGCCAGCAGCTTAGCTGGTGGCGCTGAACCCACTGAAGCTTTCTTT. Its translation: CASSLAGGAEPTEAFF. The variable domain in full, completed from reference TRBV7-8 and TRBJ1-1, reads GAGVSQSPRYKVAKRGQDVALRCDPISGHVSLFWYQQALGQGPEFLTYFQNEAQLDKSGLPSDRFFAERPEGSVSTLKIQRTQQEDSAVYLCASSLAGGAEPTEAFFGQGTRLTVV.

The chain links TRBV11-2 to TRBJ2-2; D uncertain. The germline gives CDR1 SGHAT, CDR2 FQNNGV. Deletions cut 4 bases from V and 5 bases from J, with 11 bases between. The CDR3 consists of 14 residues. CDR3 protein: CASSSGPETGELFF. The CDR3 DNA follows: TGTGCCAGCAGCTCCGGGCCAGAGACCGGGGAGCTGTTTTTT.

The V call is TRBV5-6, the J call TRBJ2-3, with D possibly TRBD2 on 5 matching bases. The CDR3 totals 15 residues. Per germline, CDR1 SGHDT and CDR2 YYEEEE. V lost 4 bases, J lost 0 bases, and 12 bases lay in between. CDR3 sequence reads: CASSPIRGSTDTQYF. For the CDR3, the DNA is TGTGCCAGCAGCCCTATACGGGGTAGCACAGATACGCAGTATTTT.

The CDR3: CASSSGLLVISYEQYF. The CDR3 nucleotides are TGTGCCAGCAGTTCGGGACTTCTTGTTATTTCCTACGAGCAGTACTTC. This sequence joins TRBV28 and TRBJ2-7; a weak D match, TRBD2 (6 bases). Germline CDR1 is MDHEN and CDR2 is SYDVKM. Between the trimmed V and J ends, which lost 4 bases and 1 base, there was a span of 17 bases. CDR3 length: 16 amino acids.

This chain joins TRBV5-4 and TRBJ1-2; possibly TRBD1 for D (5 bases). The V end was cut by 4 bases, the J end by 2 bases, with 12 bases between. Germline-derived CDR1 and CDR2 are SGHNT and YYREEE (reference sequence). There are 14 residues in the CDR3. CDR3 in DNA: TGTGCCAGCAGCCCTCAGGGAGTCAACTATGGCTACACCTTC. It encodes CASSPQGVNYGYTF.

The gene calls are TRBV5-1 and TRBJ2-3; D perhaps matches TRBD1 (6 bases). The CDR3 has 18 amino acids. Germline assignment: CDR1 SGHRS and CDR2 YFSETQ. V lost 1 base and J lost 6, with 24 bases in between. This CDR3 reads CASSLSVRSGTWKDTQYF. The CDR3 nucleotides read TGCGCCAGCAGCTTGAGTGTGCGGTCCGGGACATGGAAGGATACGCAGTATTTT.

V usage is TRBV5-8 and J usage is TRBJ2-7; TRBD2 might be the D (5 bases). This CDR3 is 14 amino acids long. V gave up 0 bases and J gave up 7 bases, with 14 bases separating them. Germline lookup yields CDR1 SGHTS and CDR2 YDEGEE. This CDR3 reads CASSLVFRPGEQYF. In DNA, the CDR3 is TGTGCCAGCAGCTTGGTTTTCCGTCCGGGGGAGCAGTACTTC.

This sequence joins TRBV7-9 and TRBJ1-1; tentatively, D is TRBD1 (5 bases). Germline-derived CDR1 and CDR2 are SEHNR and FQNEAQ (reference sequence). The CDR3 contains 14 residues. Trimming removed 5 bases from V and 7 bases from J, with 17 bases in between. The CDR3 here is CASSTRRGADEAFF. CDR3 DNA: TGTGCCAGCAGCACCCGACGGGGCGCGGATGAAGCTTTCTTT.

In its sample, this clone ranks as large (0.1 to 1%). The chain employs TRBV23-1 and TRBJ2-1, with TRBD2 matching 11 bases. TRBV23-1 is known as an ORF, though its function is uncertain. V dropped 3 bases and J dropped 5; count of bases not matched to a gene: 6. The CDR3 is 16 amino acids. The chain's CDR3 is CASSHKLAGGDNEQFF. The CDR3 nucleotides read TGCGCCAGCAGTCACAAGCTAGCGGGAGGAGACAATGAGCAGTTCTTC.

The chain joins TRBV19 to TRBJ2-7, with a weak D call TRBD2 (6 bases). With 0 bases removed from V and 3 bases from J, the gap between germline ends came to 9 bases. This CDR3 has 14 amino acids. Germline V CDR1 and CDR2: LNHDA, SQIVND (reference sequence). The CDR3 DNA reads TGTGCCAGTAGTATAGATCGGGGGATCTACGAGCAGTACTTC. It is translated as CASSIDRGIYEQYF. The whole variable domain, remainder taken from reference TRBV19 and TRBJ2-7, is DGGITQSPKYLFRKEGQNVTLSCEQNLNHDAMYWYRQDPGQGLRLIYYSQIVNDFQKGDIAEGYSVSREKKESFPLTVTSAQKNPTAFYLCASSIDRGIYEQYFGPGTRLTVT.

This chain connects TRBV7-3 to TRBJ2-5; the D gene is possibly TRBD1 (6 bases). Germline CDR1 and CDR2: SGHTA and FQGTGA. The length of the CDR3 is 15 residues. V was trimmed by 5 bases and J by 0 bases, leaving 13 bases between them. CDR3 amino acids: CASSPSGTHQETQYF. The CDR3, as DNA: TGTGCCAGCAGCCCGAGTGGGACACACCAAGAGACCCAGTACTTC. Based on the CDR3 plus reference TRBV7-3 and TRBJ2-5, the full variable domain is GAGVSQTPSNKVTEKGKYVELRCDPISGHTALYWYRQSLGQGPEFLIYFQGTGAADDSGLPNDRFFAVRPEGSVSTLKIQRTERGDSAVYLCASSPSGTHQETQYFGPGTRLLVL.

The V and J genes are TRBV30 and TRBJ2-7; 7 positions agree with TRBD1. Germline CDR1 GTSNPN, CDR2 SVGIG (reference sequence). Germline trimming cut 0 bases from V and 2 bases from J; bases unmatched to any gene: 19. The CDR3 has 19 residues. The CDR3 DNA reads TGTGCCTGGAGTGTAGGGTGGGGTGCTACAAGGGACAGCACCTACGAGCAGTACTTC. As protein: CAWSVGWGATRDSTYEQYF.

The genes are TRBV2 and TRBJ1-4; 10 bases match TRBD1. CDR1 is SNHLY and CDR2 is FYNNEI in the germline V gene. After removal of 6 bases from V and 8 bases from J, the junction contained 6 bases not matched to a gene. This CDR3 has 14 residues. The CDR3, as DNA: TGTGCCAGCAGCTGGGACAGGGGACGGGAAAAACTGTTTTTT. Translation gives CASSWDRGREKLFF.

The chain is built from TRBV7-9 and TRBJ1-5; possibly TRBD1 for D (6 bases). Between the trimmed V and J ends, which lost 9 bases and 2 bases, there was a span of 17 bases. CDR3 length: 15 residues. Germline-derived CDR1 and CDR2 are SEHNR and FQNEAQ (reference sequence). DNA of the CDR3: TGTGCCAGGATAGACAGGCGTTTGTGCAATCAGCCCCAGCATTTT. Protein sequence: CARIDRRLCNQPQHF.

The chain has TRBV7-2 and TRBJ1-4; unclear D gene. This CDR3 is built from 12 residues. Germline assignment: CDR1 SGHTA and CDR2 FQGNSA. V shed 4 bases and J shed 7 bases, with 7 bases lying between them. The CDR3 coding sequence is TGTGCCAGCAGCTCCGCAACTGAAAAACTGTTTTTT. Translation: CASSSATEKLFF.

The chain joins TRBV11-1 to TRBJ2-7, with TRBD1 matching over 7 bases. Trimming took 1 base from V and 5 from J; bases not matched to a gene: 8. Germline assignment: CDR1 SGHAT and CDR2 FQDESV (reference sequence). The CDR3 extends over 15 amino acids. CDR3 DNA: TGTGCCAGCAGCTTAGTTCAGACAGGGATGCACGAGCAGTACTTC. Protein sequence: CASSLVQTGMHEQYF.

This clone showed up just a few times. The chain couples TRBV18 to TRBJ1-5, with TRBD1 as a possible D gene (6 bases). The V gene's germline CDR1 is KGHSH and CDR2 LQKENI. This CDR3 spans 14 amino acids. V was cut by 2 bases and J by 7 bases, with 12 bases left in between. The CDR3 protein is CASSPETGGQPQHF. The CDR3 nucleotides are TGTGCCAGCTCACCAGAAACTGGGGGCCAGCCCCAGCATTTT.

The V and J genes are TRBV7-6 and TRBJ2-5; D gene unclear. Germline CDR1 and CDR2: SGHVS and FNYEAQ. The CDR3 is made up of 14 amino acids. Trimming took off 5 bases at V and 5 bases at J, with 15 bases between the two ends. CDR3 bases: TGTGCCAGCAGCCTCGACCCCGAAGGGGAGACCCAGTACTTC. Protein sequence: CASSLDPEGETQYF. The full variable domain, its missing parts supplied by reference TRBV7-6 and TRBJ2-5, is GAGVSQSPRYKVTKRGQDVALRCDPISGHVSLYWYRQALGQGPEFLTYFNYEAQQDKSGLPNDRFSAERPEGSISTLTIQRTEQRDSAMYRCASSLDPEGETQYFGPGTRLLVL.

This chain connects TRBV28 to TRBJ1-4, with D hard to call. Trimming shortened V by 5 bases and J by 5 bases, and 6 bases separated the two germline ends. CDR1 MDHEN and CDR2 SYDVKM come from the germline V gene. The CDR3 spans 12 residues. The CDR3 DNA sequence: TGTGCCAGCAGTGGAACAAATGAAAAACTGTTTTTT. Protein product: CASSGTNEKLFF. The variable domain in full, completed from reference TRBV28 and TRBJ1-4, reads DVKVTQSSRYLVKRTGEKVFLECVQDMDHENMFWYRQDPGLGLRLIYFSYDVKMKEKGDIPEGYSVSREKKERFSLILESASTNQTSMYLCASSGTNEKLFFGSGTQLSVL.

This clone was detected once. V is TRBV28 and J is TRBJ1-1; the D gene is possibly TRBD1 (6 bases). V was trimmed by 7 bases and J by 5 bases, leaving 11 bases between them. The CDR3 extends over 12 amino acids. CDR1 MDHEN and CDR2 SYDVKM come from the germline V gene. This CDR3 is CASIPRGTEAFF. Here the CDR3 DNA reads TGTGCCAGCATCCCTAGGGGGACTGAAGCTTTCTTT.

The J gene is TRBJ2-3, the V gene TRBV5-1, with D perhaps matching TRBD2 (5 bases). Looked up from germline, CDR1 is SGHRS and CDR2 is YFSETQ. V lost 2 bases, J lost 3 bases, and 7 bases lay in between. This CDR3 is built from 13 residues. The CDR3 DNA is TGCGCCAGCAGCTTTACGGGGACAGATACGCAGTATTTT. The encoded protein is CASSFTGTDTQYF.